The entry below describes one T cell receptor beta chain. The data derive from a study of T cell responses to AZD1222 COVID-19 vaccine. The germline V gene encodes CDR1 SNHLY and CDR2 FYNNEI. The CDR3 totals 15 residues. V was clipped by 2 bases and J by 0 bases, with 11 bases between them. Using immunoSEQ multiplex PCR, the repertoire was profiled, and TCRdb retains in-frame clones only, with some absent. The table shows about 200,000 clones, with approximately 93% occurring only once. V gene TRBV2 combines with J gene TRBJ2-7, with TRBD1 as a possible D gene (6 bases). The TCR sequence derives from an adult who received the AZD1222 COVID-19 vaccine. Sequencing was performed on peripheral blood, taken 28 days after the second AZD1222 dose. In DNA form, the CDR3 reads TGTGCCAGCAGTGAAATGGGACATTCCTCCTACGAGCAGTACTTC. Amino acids: CASSEMGHSSYEQYF.